This T cell receptor beta chain was sequenced in a study of OX40 agonist ivuxolimab in advanced cancers. Autoimmune disease history or systemic immunosuppression barred patients. The investigators sampled blood at baseline, at cycle 4 day 1, and at cycle 7 day 1. Germline V gene lookup returns CDR1 SGHDT and CDR2 YYEEEE. V lost 2 bases and J 1 base, leaving 15 bases between the germline ends. CDR3 size: 16 residues. Libraries were prepared by immunoSEQ multiplex PCR; TCRdb keeps only in-frame clonotypes and omits some of them. This repertoire shows roughly 70,000 clones, more than 75% found once; its top ten account for 0.35% to 0.5%.

The rearrangement uses TRBV5-6 and TRBJ2-5; D unclear. This TCR derives from an adult with an advanced solid tumor such as melanoma, head and neck, liver or kidney cancer. The sample here was CD4+ or CD8+ T cells sorted from blood, taken in a trial of the OX40 agonist ivuxolimab. This CDR3 reads CASSLIQPTFQETQYF. CDR3 DNA sequence: TGTGCCAGCAGCTTAATCCAGCCAACCTTCCAAGAGACCCAGTACTTC.